These 29 T cell receptor beta chains came from one sample sequenced in a study of molecular identifiers for immune sequencing clone quantification. TCRdb re-called the PCR reads through MiXCR, storing one row per CDR3 protein. The data contain roughly 630,000 distinct CDR3 sequences, about 25% of them singletons. Sequenced: naive CD8+ T cells from blood, with Jurkat cell RNA spiked in. Subset given: FACS-sorted CD8+CD4-CCR7+CD45RA+ naive T cells. The receptors were sampled from a human donor in good health. Some libraries in this study had Jurkat cell RNA spiked in.

This clonotype came up many times. This chain connects TRBV7-9 to TRBJ2-5, with 10 bases identical to TRBD1. This CDR3 has 19 amino acids. Germline trimming cut 4 bases from V and 2 bases from J; bases unmatched to any gene: 16. Per the germline V gene, CDR1 is SEHNR and CDR2 is FQNEAQ (reference sequence). Here the CDR3 reads CASSSVFLTGGWRQETQYF. Written as DNA, the CDR3 is TGTGCCAGCAGCTCCGTGTTTTTGACAGGGGGCTGGCGTCAAGAGACCCAGTACTTC.

The chain recombines TRBV27 with TRBJ2-5; D unclear. V lost 1 base, J lost 5 bases, and 11 bases lay in between. Germline assignment: CDR1 MNHEY and CDR2 SMNVEV (reference sequence). This CDR3 is built from 14 residues. CDR3 DNA: TGTGCCAGCAGTTTATTGGTTTCTCTGGAGACCCAGTACTTC. Amino acids: CASSLLVSLETQYF.

A note on this clonotype: A much larger clone lies a single base off, so this may be a read error. This rearrangement joins TRBV19 to TRBJ1-5; perhaps TRBD1 as D (5 bases). Germline V CDR1 and CDR2: LNHDA, SQIVND (reference sequence). The ends were cut back, 2 bases at V and 9 bases at J, with 14 bases in the middle. This CDR3 has 14 amino acids. Here the CDR3 DNA reads TGTGCCAGTAGTATACTACGGGGGGGTTGGCCCCAGCATTTT. The encoded protein is CASSILRGGWPQHF.

This clonotype has more than one count but fewer than ten. Possible read error: a much larger clone is one base away. V gene TRBV3-1 combines with J gene TRBJ2-7; D ambiguous. Germline CDR1 is LGHDT and CDR2 is YNNKEL (reference sequence). Trimming stripped 2 bases from V and 0 bases from J, with 17 bases between. The CDR3 covers 17 residues. The CDR3 loop is CASSQQGPQVSSYEQYF. CDR3 sequence (DNA): TGTGCCAGCAGCCAACAAGGCCCGCAGGTGTCCTCCTACGAGCAGTACTTC.

In its sample, this clonotype was seen a few times. The rearrangement uses TRBV19 and TRBJ2-7; 10 bases are shared with TRBD1. J was trimmed by 0 bases and V by 4 bases; bases with no gene match: 6. CDR1 is LNHDA and CDR2 is SQIVND in the germline V gene (reference sequence). The CDR3 extends over 16 amino acids. DNA of the CDR3: TGTGCCAGTAGTAGCCCCGACAGGGGGCCCTCCTACGAGCAGTACTTC. Translating gives CASSSPDRGPSYEQYF.

V gene TRBV13 combines with J gene TRBJ2-3; no clear D gene. Germline-derived CDR1 and CDR2 are PRHDT and FYEKMQ (reference sequence). The CDR3 length is 15 residues. The germline V and J ends were trimmed by 4 bases and 2 bases, with 13 bases remaining between them. CDR3 DNA sequence: TGTGCCAGCAGCTCACGGGCAGATTTCACAGATACGCAGTATTTT. Protein product: CASSSRADFTDTQYF.

This clonotype was observed at least ten times. This sequence joins TRBV4-3 and TRBJ2-1; TRBD2 matches 12 bases. V gave up 3 bases and J gave up 4 bases; unmatched junction bases: 7. This CDR3 comprises 17 residues. CDR1 is LGHNA, CDR2 YSLEER, per germline. The CDR3 nucleotides read TGCGCCAGCAGCCACCTAGCGGGAGGGCCCGGGTACAATGAGCAGTTCTTC. This sequence encodes CASSHLAGGPGYNEQFF.

Comment on this clonotype: This may arise from a read error, as a much more abundant clone is one base away. This chain connects TRBV6-5 to TRBJ1-1; TRBD1 matches 8 bases. The CDR3 loop spans 12 amino acids. Germline V gene data show CDR1 as MNHEY and CDR2 as SVGAGI. The CDR3 region has the DNA TGTGCCCGCAGGACAGGGTTCGCTGAAGCTTTCTTT. Protein product: CARRTGFAEAFF.

This clonotype showed up just a few times. The J gene is TRBJ1-6, the V gene TRBV27, with 8 bases that match TRBD1. The CDR3 is made up of 15 amino acids. V was pared by 3 bases and J by 8 bases, with 6 bases of the junction left unmatched. The germline V gene encodes CDR1 MNHEY and CDR2 SMNVEV (reference sequence). CDR3 amino acids: CASSLQGARYSPLHF. The DNA of the CDR3 is TGTGCCAGCAGTTTGCAGGGGGCGCGGTATTCACCCCTCCACTTT.

This clonotype turned up a few times. The chain links TRBV19 to TRBJ1-2; D is ambiguous. This CDR3 spans 14 amino acids. The germline CDR1 and CDR2 sequences are LNHDA and SQIVND (reference sequence). V lost 4 bases, J lost 4 bases, and 13 bases lay in between. CDR3 sequence reads: CASSTGHGLYGYTF. The CDR3 DNA reads as TGTGCCAGTAGTACCGGCCACGGTCTCTATGGCTACACCTTC.

Comments on this clonotype: This may come from a read error, since a much larger clone is one base off. The V gene is TRBV7-3, the J gene TRBJ2-3; D remains unclear. This CDR3 region has 14 residues. The V gene's germline CDR1 is SGHTA and CDR2 FQGTGA. With 0 bases removed from V and 6 bases from J, the gap between germline ends came to 10 bases. CDR3 bases: TGTGCCAGCAGCTTAACGGACCTTAAGGATACGCAGTATTTT. Protein: CASSLTDLKDTQYF.

This clonotype occurred many times. This chain uses TRBV20-1 with TRBJ2-7, with 9 bases that match TRBD1. The CDR3 sequence is 13 residues long. Germline CDR1 DFQATT, CDR2 SNEGSKA (reference sequence). The ends lost 1 base at V and 6 bases at J; junction bases unmatched: 4. CDR3 sequence reads: CSARGTGEPEQYF. Written as DNA, the CDR3 is TGCAGTGCTAGAGGGACAGGGGAGCCCGAGCAGTACTTC.

This clonotype was counted ten times or more. V and J are TRBV20-1 and TRBJ2-7; TRBD1 might be the D (5 bases). CDR1 and CDR2 from the germline V gene are DFQATT and SNEGSKA (reference sequence). The CDR3 extends over 12 amino acids. Trimming took off 1 base at V and 3 bases at J, with 7 bases between the two ends. The CDR3 protein is CSARGQGYEQYF. The CDR3 DNA is TGCAGTGCTAGAGGGCAGGGCTACGAGCAGTACTTC.

This clonotype has a single count. A much larger clonotype is one base distant, so this may be a read error. The chain links TRBV28 to TRBJ2-7; D perhaps matches TRBD2 (6 bases). CDR3 length: 14 residues. Trimming left V 3 bases short and J 6 bases short, with 15 bases between. From germline, CDR1 is MDHEN and CDR2 SYDVKM. Here the CDR3 DNA reads TGTGCCAGCAGTTTGGGGTCGGGGGTTCGCGAGCAGTACTTC. Translated, it gives CASSLGSGVREQYF.

The chain is built from TRBV4-1 and TRBJ2-3; tentatively, D is TRBD1 (5 bases). Trimming took 0 bases from V and 10 from J, leaving 17 bases between them. This CDR3 spans 15 amino acids. Per the germline V gene, CDR1 is MGHRA and CDR2 is YSYEKL. The CDR3 DNA sequence: TGCGCCAGCAGCCAAGATCCCAGCATCGCAGGGTCGCAGTATTTT. Residues: CASSQDPSIAGSQYF.

This clonotype was counted between two and nine times. The chain joins TRBV12-3 or TRBV12-4 to TRBJ2-1; 8 nucleotides agree with TRBD2. J lost 8 bases, V lost 10 bases, and 13 bases had no gene match. The CDR3 runs to 14 residues. The CDR3 region is CAIGGEPLFYEQFF. The CDR3 nucleotides read TGTGCCATCGGGGGGGAGCCATTATTCTATGAGCAGTTCTTC.

This clonotype was seen only a few times. The chain recombines TRBV30 with TRBJ1-1; a possible D gene is TRBD1 (5 bases). V dropped 0 bases and J dropped 5 bases, with 10 bases sitting between them. Germline CDR1 and CDR2: GTSNPN and SVGIG (reference sequence). The CDR3 runs 13 residues. This CDR3 is CAWSVAQVTEAFF. Here the CDR3 DNA reads TGTGCCTGGAGTGTAGCACAGGTGACTGAAGCTTTCTTT. Based on the CDR3 plus reference TRBV30 and TRBJ1-1, the full variable domain is SQTIHQWPATLVQPVGSPLSLECTVEGTSNPNLYWYRQAAGRGLQLLFYSVGIGQISSEVPQNLSASRPQDRQFILSSKKLLLSDSGFYLCAWSVAQVTEAFFGQGTRLTVV.

The rearrangement links TRBV10-2 to TRBJ2-7, with 7 bases matching TRBD2. CDR3 size: 12 residues. The ends lost 1 base at V and 6 bases at J; junction bases unmatched: 0. Germline-derived CDR1 and CDR2 are WSHSY and SAAADI. The CDR3 sequence: CASSEWGGEQYF. The CDR3, as DNA: TGCGCCAGCAGTGAGTGGGGGGGCGAGCAGTACTTC.

This chain links TRBV5-6 with TRBJ1-1, with unresolved D. Germline V gives CDR1 SGHDT, CDR2 YYEEEE. The V end lost 2 bases, the J end lost 0 bases, and 8 bases lay between the germline ends. The CDR3 runs to 14 residues. CDR3 nucleotide sequence: TGTGCCAGCAGCTTTGGGGTTCTGAACACTGAAGCTTTCTTT. Translated: CASSFGVLNTEAFF.

Worth noting for this clonotype: It may be a read error: a sequence one base away is much more abundant. The chain recombines TRBV7-9 with TRBJ1-5; 9 nucleotides align to TRBD1. Germline V lookup: CDR1 SEHNR, CDR2 FQNEAQ (reference sequence). The CDR3 consists of 14 residues. Trimming at V came to 8 bases and at J to 6 bases, leaving 8 bases not matched to a gene. As DNA, the CDR3 is TGTGCCAGCTGCCCCGGACAGGGGATTCAGCCCCAGCATTTT. It codes for CASCPGQGIQPQHF.

About this clonotype itself: The conserved closing phenylalanine or tryptophan is absent in this CDR3, likely reflecting a read error. The chain has TRBV5-1 and TRBJ1-1; no clear D. The germline V and J ends were trimmed by 1 base and 2 bases, with 9 bases remaining between them. CDR1 SGHRS and CDR2 YFSETQ come from the germline V gene. This CDR3 region has 14 residues. CDR3 protein: CASSLLRANTEAFY. The CDR3, as DNA: TGCGCCAGCAGCTTGCTCCGAGCAAACACTGAAGCTTTCTAT.

This chain connects TRBV28 to TRBJ1-1, with TRBD1 matching over 8 bases. The CDR3 spans 12 residues. CDR1 and CDR2 (germline): MDHEN, SYDVKM. The J segment lost 11 bases and the V segment lost 4 bases, leaving 6 bases of the junction unmatched. CDR3 coding DNA: TGTGCCAGCAGTTCGACAGGGGTGGGGGCTTTCTTT. This encodes CASSSTGVGAFF.

This clonotype was seen ten or more times. This chain connects TRBV7-6 to TRBJ1-2; TRBD1 agrees at 7 bases. The trim removed 5 bases at V and 1 base at J, leaving 7 bases unmatched. This CDR3 region has 15 residues. Per the germline V gene, CDR1 is SGHVS and CDR2 is FNYEAQ. The CDR3 DNA follows: TGTGCCAGCAGCCCACGGACAGGAGATAACTATGGCTACACCTTC. Residues: CASSPRTGDNYGYTF.

V usage is TRBV7-8 and J usage is TRBJ2-2; D unresolved. The CDR3 spans 12 residues. Trimming took off 4 bases at V and 6 bases at J, with 6 bases between the two ends. The germline V gene encodes CDR1 SGHVS and CDR2 FQNEAQ. CDR3 nucleotides: TGTGCCAGCAGCTCGGCCGCCGGGGAGCTGTTTTTT. This encodes CASSSAAGELFF. Looking up the rest from reference TRBV7-8 and TRBJ2-2 gives the full variable domain: GAGVSQSPRYKVAKRGQDVALRCDPISGHVSLFWYQQALGQGPEFLTYFQNEAQLDKSGLPSDRFFAERPEGSVSTLKIQRTQQEDSAVYLCASSSAAGELFFGEGSRLTVL.

The rearrangement uses TRBV30 and TRBJ2-4, with TRBD2 matching 14 bases. V shed 2 bases, J shed 0 bases, and the junction held 12 bases outside the gene matches. This CDR3 region has 20 residues. The V gene's germline CDR1 is GTSNPN and CDR2 SVGIG (reference sequence). The CDR3 region has the DNA TGTGCCTGGAGTCCCCGGACTAGCGGGGGGCCTCCCCTAGCCAAAAACATTCAGTACTTC. Amino acids: CAWSPRTSGGPPLAKNIQYF.

This sequence joins TRBV7-6 and TRBJ2-1; D assignment may be TRBD1 or TRBD2 (6 bases each). Germline CDR1 is SGHVS and CDR2 is FNYEAQ. The CDR3 has 13 amino acids. With 4 bases removed from V and 9 bases from J, the gap between germline ends came to 13 bases. The DNA for the CDR3 is TGTGCCAGCAGCTCCAATGAGGGGGGTGAGCAGTTCTTC. Its translation is CASSSNEGGEQFF.

The V gene is TRBV6-1, the J gene TRBJ2-7; D is unclear. Per germline, CDR1 MNHNS and CDR2 SASEGT. The length of the CDR3 is 13 residues. V lost 6 bases, J lost 6 bases, and 15 bases lay in between. CDR3 in DNA: TGTGCCAGCAGGGAATTCGGAACTGGCGAGCAGTACTTC. Translated, it gives CASREFGTGEQYF.

This clonotype was found many times. This rearrangement joins TRBV6-2 or TRBV6-3 to TRBJ2-3, with unresolved D. This CDR3 is built from 13 residues. Per germline, CDR1 MNHEY and CDR2 SVGEGT. The germline V and J ends were trimmed by 2 bases and 5 bases, with 8 bases remaining between them. In DNA, the CDR3 is TGTGCCAGCAGTTACCAGGACGGAGATACGCAGTATTTT. It translates to CASSYQDGDTQYF.

This clonotype was detected ten times or more. This rearrangement joins TRBV4-1 to TRBJ2-3; maybe TRBD1 (5 bases). The CDR3 sequence is 14 residues long. Trimming took 1 base from V and 4 from J, leaving 9 bases between them. Germline-derived CDR1 and CDR2 are MGHRA and YSYEKL. The CDR3 region is CASSQGLGADTQYF. The CDR3, as DNA: TGCGCCAGCAGCCAAGGGCTAGGGGCAGATACGCAGTATTTT.